Listed below are T cell receptor beta chains from one sample, sequenced in a study of shared clonotypes between healthy human individuals. The data were produced by immunoSEQ multiplex PCR, yet TCRdb's version contains in-frame clones alone and is incomplete. The sample contains roughly 590,000 clones, less than 97% of which appear only once. The sequenced sample was naive CD8+ T cells sorted from blood. The source of these receptors is a woman under 40 in good health. The CDR3 runs from the conserved cysteine through the conserved F or W. D genes are given only for firm matches. Size values are once, few and many counts, or a class for expanded clones, and some rows have none.

d_gene,abundance,j_gene,v_gene,CDR3nt,CDR3aa
TRBD1,-,TRBJ2-7,TRBV4-1,TGCGCCAGCAGCGCAACCGGGACAGATTACGAGCAGTACTTC,CASSATGTDYEQYF
-,-,TRBJ1-4,TRBV7-9,TGTGCCAGCAGCCCAAGCGGATTTAGGGAAACTAATGAAAAACTGTTTTTT,CASSPSGFRETNEKLFF
-,-,TRBJ1-2,TRBV7-3,TGTGCCAGCAGCTCGGACAGTAGATATAACTATGGCTACACCTTC,CASSSDSRYNYGYTF
TRBD2,-,TRBJ2-7,TRBV2,TGTGCCAGCAGAACAACTAGCGGGAGTTACGAGCAGTACTTC,CASRTTSGSYEQYF
-,-,TRBJ2-3,TRBV9,TGTGCCAGCAGCTTCGCGACCACAGATACGCAGTATTTT,CASSFATTDTQYF
-,-,TRBJ2-5,TRBV27,TGTGCCAGCAGACTCGCGGAATATAACAGTTTTCAAGAGACCCAGTACTTC,CASRLAEYNSFQETQYF
TRBD2,-,TRBJ2-7,TRBV4-1,TGCGCCAGCAGCCAAGATTTGCCAGCGGGAGGGTCCTACGAGCAGTACTTC,CASSQDLPAGGSYEQYF
-,-,TRBJ1-1,TRBV6-5,TGTGCCAGCAGTGAGTTCAGGGAGGGCACTGAAGCTTTCTTT,CASSEFREGTEAFF
-,-,TRBJ1-5,TRBV19,TGTGCCAGTAGTATAGGGGGGGGCAGCAATCAGCCCCAGCATTTT,CASSIGGGSNQPQHF
-,-,TRBJ2-1,TRBV5-6,TGTGCCAGCCACCCCTTCGTCCAAAATTTTAATGAGCAGTTCTTC,CASHPFVQNFNEQFF
TRBD1,-,TRBJ1-1,TRBV29-1,TGCAGCGTGCTGGGACAGGGGGCTGAAGCTTTCTTT,CSVLGQGAEAFF
-,-,TRBJ2-7,TRBV25-1,TGTGCCAGCAGTGAATGGAACGAGCAGTACTTC,CASSEWNEQYF
TRBD1,once,TRBJ2-7,TRBV25-1,TGTGCCACCGATACAGGGGTATTTGACGAGCAGTACTTC,CATDTGVFDEQYF
TRBD1,-,TRBJ1-5,TRBV4-1,TGCGCCAGCAGCCAAGTGGACAGGACCTATCAGCCCCAGCATTTT,CASSQVDRTYQPQHF
-,-,TRBJ2-7,TRBV11-2,TGTGCCAGCAGCTTAGAAGCAGGGGTAGCCTCCTACGAGCAGTACTTC,CASSLEAGVASYEQYF
TRBD2,-,TRBJ2-3,TRBV5-1,TGCGCCAGCAACCCGGGGACTAGCGGGAGGTCTAGCACAGATACGCAGTATTTT,CASNPGTSGRSSTDTQYF
-,-,TRBJ2-1,TRBV5-6,TGTGCCAGCGGCTGGGGACAACAGAAATACAATGAGCAGTTCTTC,CASGWGQQKYNEQFF
-,once,TRBJ1-5,TRBV27,TGTGCCAGTAAGTTCACGGGGGCAGGGCAGCCCCAGCATTTT,CASKFTGAGQPQHF
-,-,TRBJ1-1,TRBV29-1,TGCAGCGTTGTGGGGCAGGGGCACATGAACACTGAAGCTTTCTTT,CSVVGQGHMNTEAFF
TRBD1,-,TRBJ2-7,TRBV27,TGTGCCAGCAGTGCAGGGACAGGGAGGAACGAGCAGTACTTC,CASSAGTGRNEQYF
-,-,TRBJ2-2,TRBV6-8,TGTGCCAGCAGTTTGTCAGGGGACTGGGGGGAGCTGTTTTTT,CASSLSGDWGELFF
TRBD2,-,TRBJ2-1,TRBV27,TGTGCCAGCACAGCGGGAGGGCCGTACGATGAGCAGTTCTTC,CASTAGGPYDEQFF
-,-,TRBJ2-7,TRBV29-1,TGCAGCGTTGAAGACGGGCAGGGCTACGAGCAGTACTTC,CSVEDGQGYEQYF
-,once,TRBJ2-3,TRBV19,TGTGCCAGTAGTATGGGGTCCCCGGGTGATACGCAGTATTTT,CASSMGSPGDTQYF
-,-,TRBJ2-7,TRBV29-1,TGCAGCGTTGTATCCGAGTACGAGCAGTACTTC,CSVVSEYEQYF
-,-,TRBJ2-7,TRBV27,TGTGCCAGCAGTTTAAGCGTCGGGACCATATCCTACGAGCAGTACTTC,CASSLSVGTISYEQYF
TRBD2,-,TRBJ2-7,TRBV5-6,TGTGCCAGCAGCACGGGACTAGCGGCCTCCTACGAGCAGTACTTC,CASSTGLAASYEQYF
-,-,TRBJ2-7,TRBV6-5,TGTGCCAGCAGTTACTCGACGGAATCCTACGAGCAGTACTTC,CASSYSTESYEQYF
TRBD1,-,TRBJ2-2,TRBV28,TGTGCCAGCAGACACGCGAGTGGGACAGGAGTTACCGGGGAGCTGTTTTTT,CASRHASGTGVTGELFF
TRBD2,once,TRBJ2-1,TRBV19,TGTGCCAGTAGCGGAACGGGACTAGGGTGGGTTGAGCAGTTCTTC,CASSGTGLGWVEQFF
-,-,TRBJ2-2,TRBV28,TGTGCCAGCAGATTAGTGAACACCGGGGAGCTGTTTTTT,CASRLVNTGELFF
-,-,TRBJ2-7,TRBV11-2,TGTGCCAGCAGCTTAGATGCCGAGCAGTACTTC,CASSLDAEQYF
TRBD2,-,TRBJ2-1,TRBV5-1,TGCGCCAGCAGCCCCGCTAGCGGGAGATCAGGTGAGCAGTTCTTC,CASSPASGRSGEQFF
TRBD2,-,TRBJ2-2,TRBV19,TGTGCCAGTAGTCCCATGGGACTAGCGGGAGAGAACACCGGGGAGCTGTTTTTT,CASSPMGLAGENTGELFF
-,-,TRBJ1-3,TRBV9,TGTGCCAGCAGCGTAGACGACGGCTCTGGAAACACCATATATTTT,CASSVDDGSGNTIYF
TRBD1,-,TRBJ1-1,TRBV9,TGTGCCAGCAGCGTAGGGGACAGGGGGCTCGCTGAAGCTTTCTTT,CASSVGDRGLAEAFF
-,-,TRBJ2-7,TRBV10-3,TGTGCCATCAGAGACCCCGGGACCTCATACGAGCAGTACTTC,CAIRDPGTSYEQYF
-,few,TRBJ1-5,TRBV19,TGTGCCAGTAGTATCGCGACACCTTATAGCAATCAGCCCCAGCATTTT,CASSIATPYSNQPQHF
-,once,TRBJ2-1,TRBV27,TGTGCCAGCAGTTCAGCCGGGACTGGGCTAAATGAGCAGTTCTTC,CASSSAGTGLNEQFF
-,-,TRBJ1-5,TRBV4-1,TGCGCCAGCAGCCAAGTCGAACAGAATCAGCCCCAGCATTTT,CASSQVEQNQPQHF
-,-,TRBJ1-1,TRBV7-6,TGTGCCAGCAGCTTAGGGGACTTGAACACTGAAGCTTTCTTT,CASSLGDLNTEAFF
-,-,TRBJ2-7,TRBV10-2,TGCGCGACCCACCCGAGCGGAGTTTCCTACGAGCAGTACTTC,CATHPSGVSYEQYF
TRBD1,once,TRBJ1-2,TRBV9,TGTGCCAGCAGCGGAACAGGGGATTTTAACTATGGCTACACCTTC,CASSGTGDFNYGYTF
-,-,TRBJ1-1,TRBV29-1,TGCAGCGTTGAAGGGGACCGCCGACGGGGAGCTTTCTTT,CSVEGDRRRGAFF
-,-,TRBJ2-3,TRBV27,TGTGCCAGCAGTTTGTCCGGGAGAGTGACAGATACGCAGTATTTT,CASSLSGRVTDTQYF
-,-,TRBJ2-1,TRBV27,TGTGCCAGCAATGTCCAGGGCTCGAACAATGAGCAGTTCTTC,CASNVQGSNNEQFF
-,-,TRBJ1-1,TRBV11-2,TGTGCCAGCAGCCCCGAGGGGAACACTGAAGCTTTCTTT,CASSPEGNTEAFF
-,-,TRBJ2-2,TRBV4-1,TGCGCCAGCAGCCAAGAGACGGCGACGGGACTTGGGGCCGGGGAGCTGTTTTTT,CASSQETATGLGAGELFF
-,once,TRBJ2-1,TRBV27,TGTGCCAGCAGTTCGGCGGGGTCAGCCTACAATGAGCAGTTCTTC,CASSSAGSAYNEQFF
TRBD1,once,TRBJ1-4,TRBV5-8,TGTGCCAGCAGCTTGATTGGACAGGGGTCAACTAATGAAAAACTGTTTTTT,CASSLIGQGSTNEKLFF
TRBD2,-,TRBJ2-1,TRBV28,TGTGCCAGCAGTCCCCGGGGGGACTCCTACAATGAGCAGTTCTTC,CASSPRGDSYNEQFF